These T cell receptor beta chains were read from a single sample in a study of breast tumors, draining lymph nodes, adjacent tissues. TCRdb reanalysed the multiplex PCR reads using MiXCR and keeps one entry per CDR3 protein. The sample lists around 300,000 distinct CDR3 sequences, about 30% occurring once. What was sequenced was axillary lymph node tissue. These TCRs come from a female donor with breast cancer. Some clones in this sample may be carry-over from other donors' samples. The CDR3 runs from the conserved cysteine through the conserved F or W. A D gene is named only where the DNA matches it firmly. Not all rows give a size; the values are once, few, many and, for expanded clones, a class.

v_call: TRBV7-8; d_call: .; clone_size: few; j_call: TRBJ1-1; cdr3_nt: TGTGCCAGCAGCTTACCCTTTGGGACCGCCGGGATGTTCTTT; cdr3_aa: CASSLPFGTAGMFF
v_call: TRBV29-1; d_call: .; clone_size: few; j_call: TRBJ1-1; cdr3_nt: TGCAGCGTTGAAGAGGGGCAAGCTTTCTTT; cdr3_aa: CSVEEGQAFF
v_call: TRBV20-1; d_call: TRBD1; clone_size: .; j_call: TRBJ1-3; cdr3_nt: TGCAGTGCTCCTGTACAGGGGCCGGGAACCACCATATATTTT; cdr3_aa: CSAPVQGPGTTIYF
v_call: TRBV7-3; d_call: TRBD2; clone_size: .; j_call: TRBJ2-3; cdr3_nt: TGTGCCAGCAGCTCGGGACTAGCGGGAGTGGATACGCAGTATTTT; cdr3_aa: CASSSGLAGVDTQYF
v_call: TRBV12-3/TRBV12-4; d_call: TRBD2; clone_size: .; j_call: TRBJ2-1; cdr3_nt: TGTGCCAGCAGTTTACGGCTAGCGGGAGTCGCCCTCTACAATGAGCAGTTCTTC; cdr3_aa: CASSLRLAGVALYNEQFF
v_call: TRBV10-1; d_call: .; clone_size: .; j_call: TRBJ2-6; cdr3_nt: .; cdr3_aa: CASVGLKTSVRGPGANVLTF
v_call: TRBV16; d_call: .; clone_size: .; j_call: TRBJ1-4; cdr3_nt: TGTGCAAGCAGCCAATTTACAAGGACGAGTGAAAAACTGTTTTTT; cdr3_aa: CASSQFTRTSEKLFF
v_call: TRBV12-3/TRBV12-4; d_call: .; clone_size: many; j_call: TRBJ2-7; cdr3_nt: TGTGCCAGCAGTTCAACCTTGGGCCATCCCTACGAGCAGTACTTC; cdr3_aa: CASSSTLGHPYEQYF
v_call: TRBV10-3; d_call: .; clone_size: .; j_call: TRBJ1-2; cdr3_nt: TGTGCTAACAGGGACTCGACGGGCTACACCTTC; cdr3_aa: CANRDSTGYTF
v_call: TRBV30; d_call: TRBD1; clone_size: many; j_call: TRBJ2-2; cdr3_nt: TGTGCCTGGGGTGGGACAGGGTACACCGGGGAGCTGTTTTTT; cdr3_aa: CAWGGTGYTGELFF
v_call: TRBV6-1; d_call: .; clone_size: many; j_call: TRBJ2-6; cdr3_nt: TGTGCCAGCAGTGAAGCGGCTCGGAAGCAAGCCTCTGGGGCCAACGTCCTGACTTTC; cdr3_aa: CASSEAARKQASGANVLTF
v_call: TRBV9; d_call: .; clone_size: many; j_call: TRBJ1-4; cdr3_nt: TGTGCCAGCAGCGCTTCCGGGACCAATGAAAAACTGTTTTTT; cdr3_aa: CASSASGTNEKLFF
v_call: TRBV18; d_call: .; clone_size: many; j_call: TRBJ2-5; cdr3_nt: TGTGCCAGCTCATCCACCACAGAGACCCAGTACTTC; cdr3_aa: CASSSTTETQYF
v_call: TRBV12-5; d_call: TRBD2; clone_size: .; j_call: TRBJ2-6; cdr3_nt: TGTGCTACCGGGACTAGCGGACTGGGGGGGAGCGGGGCCAACGTCCTGACTTTC; cdr3_aa: CATGTSGLGGSGANVLTF
v_call: TRBV29-1; d_call: TRBD1; clone_size: many; j_call: TRBJ1-2; cdr3_nt: TGCAGCGCCGGGGACAGAATTAACTATGGCTACACCTTC; cdr3_aa: CSAGDRINYGYTF
v_call: TRBV5-4; d_call: .; clone_size: .; j_call: TRBJ2-2; cdr3_nt: TGTGCCAGCTCCCGGGGCTGTGCGAACACCGGGGAGCTGTTTTTT; cdr3_aa: CASSRGCANTGELFF
v_call: TRBV2; d_call: .; clone_size: once; j_call: TRBJ1-4; cdr3_nt: TGTGCCAGCAGGTACAGGGAAAGCGAAAAACTGTTTTTT; cdr3_aa: CASRYRESEKLFF
v_call: TRBV6-5; d_call: TRBD1; clone_size: few; j_call: TRBJ2-1; cdr3_nt: TGTGCCAGCAGCCCGTTTGATATCGGGACAGGGAACTACAATGAGCAGTTCTTC; cdr3_aa: CASSPFDIGTGNYNEQFF
v_call: TRBV11-2; d_call: .; clone_size: many; j_call: TRBJ2-7; cdr3_nt: TGTGCCAGCAGCTACCGTTTGGGGGCCTACGAGCAGTACTTC; cdr3_aa: CASSYRLGAYEQYF
v_call: TRBV7-3; d_call: .; clone_size: many; j_call: TRBJ2-2; cdr3_nt: TGTGCCAGCAGCCCGGTCACCGGGGAGCTGTTTTTT; cdr3_aa: CASSPVTGELFF
v_call: TRBV12-3/TRBV12-4; d_call: TRBD1; clone_size: .; j_call: TRBJ2-6; cdr3_nt: TGTGCCAGCAGTTCAAGGACAGGGGTTAGCTCTGGGGCCAACGTCCTGACTTTC; cdr3_aa: CASSSRTGVSSGANVLTF
v_call: TRBV3-1; d_call: TRBD2; clone_size: .; j_call: TRBJ2-5; cdr3_nt: TGTGCCAGCAGCCAAGAGGTAGCGGGGAACCAAGAGACCCAGTACTTC; cdr3_aa: CASSQEVAGNQETQYF
v_call: TRBV5-4; d_call: .; clone_size: .; j_call: TRBJ2-1; cdr3_nt: TGTGCCAGCAGCCTCCACCCCGGGAGTCTCTTCTACAATGAGCAGTTCTTC; cdr3_aa: CASSLHPGSLFYNEQFF
v_call: TRBV6-5; d_call: .; clone_size: few; j_call: TRBJ2-1; cdr3_nt: TGTGCCAGCAGTTACTTCCATTCTCGCTCCTACAATGAGCAGTTCTTC; cdr3_aa: CASSYFHSRSYNEQFF
v_call: TRBV6-2/TRBV6-3; d_call: TRBD2; clone_size: .; j_call: TRBJ2-7; cdr3_nt: TGTGCCAGCAGGCGGATTTCCGGGACTAGCGGATACGAGCAGTACTTC; cdr3_aa: CASRRISGTSGYEQYF
v_call: TRBV4-2; d_call: TRBD2; clone_size: .; j_call: TRBJ2-1; cdr3_nt: TGTGCCAGCAGCCAAGATGTGACTAGCGGCACAGATACGCAGTTCTTC; cdr3_aa: CASSQDVTSGTDTQFF
v_call: TRBV20-1; d_call: .; clone_size: few; j_call: TRBJ1-1; cdr3_nt: TGCAGTGCTAGAGATCGGGTGGGGGCGAGGACTGAAGCTTTCTTT; cdr3_aa: CSARDRVGARTEAFF
v_call: TRBV20-1; d_call: .; clone_size: many; j_call: TRBJ2-1; cdr3_nt: TGCAGTGCTAGCGGGAGACCGGATGAGCAGTTCTTC; cdr3_aa: CSASGRPDEQFF
v_call: TRBV3-1; d_call: .; clone_size: many; j_call: TRBJ2-5; cdr3_nt: TGTGCCAGCAGCCAATTACCACTAGCCGGTGAGACCCAGTACTTC; cdr3_aa: CASSQLPLAGETQYF
v_call: TRBV5-1; d_call: TRBD2; clone_size: many; j_call: TRBJ2-7; cdr3_nt: TGCGCCAGCAGCTTAAAGGGAGGGCCCCTCCACGAGCAGTACTTC; cdr3_aa: CASSLKGGPLHEQYF
v_call: TRBV4-3; d_call: .; clone_size: many; j_call: TRBJ2-7; cdr3_nt: TGCGCCAGCAGCCAAGGGGCAGGATCAATCTACGAGCAGTACTTC; cdr3_aa: CASSQGAGSIYEQYF
v_call: TRBV11-2; d_call: TRBD2; clone_size: .; j_call: TRBJ2-1; cdr3_nt: TGTGCCAGCAGCTCCTCGGGACTAGCAGCCAATGAGCAGTTCTTC; cdr3_aa: CASSSSGLAANEQFF
v_call: TRBV20-1; d_call: .; clone_size: many; j_call: TRBJ2-1; cdr3_nt: TGCAGTGCCCGCTGGCAGGGGTTGTCGTATGAGCAGTTCTTC; cdr3_aa: CSARWQGLSYEQFF
v_call: TRBV7-8; d_call: .; clone_size: once; j_call: TRBJ1-6; cdr3_nt: TGTGCCAGCAGCGTATTACCCGTCGGGGCTGGTTCATCCCTCCACTTT; cdr3_aa: CASSVLPVGAGSSLHF
v_call: TRBV20-1; d_call: .; clone_size: many; j_call: TRBJ2-7; cdr3_nt: TGCAGTGCTAGAGGACTAGGCGGCTACTACGAGCAGTACTTC; cdr3_aa: CSARGLGGYYEQYF
v_call: TRBV20-1; d_call: TRBD1; clone_size: many; j_call: TRBJ1-4; cdr3_nt: TGCAGTGCTACTCCCAGAGCCCGGGAGGGGGCTTCTTTGCTGTTTTTT; cdr3_aa: CSATPRAREGASLLFF
v_call: TRBV6-1; d_call: .; clone_size: many; j_call: TRBJ1-4; cdr3_nt: TGTGCCAGCAAGACGACAGACACCGAAAAACTGTTTTTT; cdr3_aa: CASKTTDTEKLFF
v_call: TRBV7-2; d_call: .; clone_size: .; j_call: TRBJ2-5; cdr3_nt: .; cdr3_aa: CASSFYICSARVGSETQYF
v_call: TRBV18; d_call: TRBD2; clone_size: .; j_call: TRBJ2-7; cdr3_nt: TGTGCCAGCTCACCGATATCGGGAGGGCCCTACGAGCAGTACTTC; cdr3_aa: CASSPISGGPYEQYF
v_call: TRBV4-1; d_call: TRBD1; clone_size: many; j_call: TRBJ1-6; cdr3_nt: TGCGCCAGCAGCCTCAGACCGGGACAGGCCCCGTTTCCCCTCCACTTT; cdr3_aa: CASSLRPGQAPFPLHF
v_call: TRBV5-4; d_call: .; clone_size: many; j_call: TRBJ2-5; cdr3_nt: TGTGCCAGCACGGGGGTAGAACAAGAGACCCAGTACTTC; cdr3_aa: CASTGVEQETQYF